The sequence of this T cell receptor beta chain was determined in a study of early T cells in non-severe SARS-CoV-2 infection. J lost 4 bases, V lost 4 bases, and 9 bases had no gene match. The CDR3 is made up of 15 amino acids. Germline lookup yields CDR1 SGHNT and CDR2 YYREEE (reference sequence). Unique molecular identifiers (one per individual cDNA molecule) were attached. TCRdb re-derived calls from the 5' RACE reads in MiXCR, one entry per CDR3 protein. The table includes tens of thousands of distinct CDR3 sequences, about 14% detected once. This clonotype was seen only a few times. The receptor comes from an adult who was a healthcare worker with PCR-confirmed SARS-CoV-2 infection or an uninfected control (not recorded which). The sample consisted of whole blood, taken at baseline. The chain links TRBV5-4 to TRBJ1-1; 8 nucleotides agree with TRBD1. CDR3 loop: CASSGTTGGGTEAFF. The CDR3 DNA sequence: TGTGCCAGCAGCGGAACTACAGGGGGTGGCACTGAAGCTTTCTTT.